This T cell receptor (beta chain) was sequenced during a study of radiation and T cells in renal cell carcinoma (dated by TCRdb to 2020 to 2021). General notes on the study: The samples were drawn from a clinical trial, where primary renal cell carcinomas were treated with 15 Gy of stereotactic body radiation therapy and then removed by nephrectomy 4 weeks afterward. In total, approximately 51 samples, comprising 26 tumors and around 27 peripheral blood samples, were subjected to TCR beta sequencing. Across all 55 or so samples, around 4,000,000 unique CDR3 nucleotide sequences, encoding roughly 3 million unique CDR3 amino acid sequences, were identified.

Overall study outcomes, separate from this receptor: In blood, the top tumor clonotypes increased from baseline to 2 weeks after radiation and then shrank by 4 weeks, which suggests a temporary expansion of tumor-resident clones. Effects of radiation dose or scheduling on the TCR repertoire could not be addressed with the single-armed trial design. Changes in the blood repertoire were not tracked past 4 weeks after treatment. No pretreatment tumor biopsies were available, so the baseline intratumoral presence of clonotypes could not be determined.

TCR beta libraries were generated from genomic DNA with the immunoSEQ kit, following the manufacturer's recommendations. To prepare libraries, a first multiplex PCR with proprietary primers was run, followed by a second PCR that added unique barcodes, and a bead cleanup was done after each round. A kit-provided positive control reaction and a negative control reaction were included in every sample batch. The final libraries underwent checking on an Agilent 4200 TapeStation D1000 ScreenTape, volumetric pooling, and quantification by qPCR. An Illumina NextSeq500 fitted with a MidOutput 150-cycle cartridge performed the sequencing, running 156 Read1 cycles and 15 Index1 cycles with the kit's custom primers. The pooled library was loaded at about 0.98 pM, with a roughly 20% PhiX control spiked in. In the paper's pipeline: Vendor-processed data were analyzed in R, and a clonotype was defined as all T cells sharing the same CDR3 nucleotide sequence. In the clone abundance analyses, frequencies in each sample were normalized to that sample's 10,000 most abundant clones. Before analysis, public T cell clones were removed, and these numbered fewer than six per sample on average. Tumor-enriched and baseline blood-enriched clonotypes were defined by at least a 32-fold difference in abundance between compartments. A beta-binomial differential abundance model was used to identify clonotypes that expanded or contracted between blood time points. The Baroni-Urbani and Buser coefficient was used to measure tumor-blood repertoire similarity, and groups were compared with two-tailed Wilcoxon tests in R. TCRdb obtained this table from immuneACCESS and retained in-frame rearrangements with V and J assigned. These tables miss some clones; where compared with another copy, unresolved V genes account for less than half of the shortfall, and the remainder is unexplained. Clone size and the V and J calls come from that table; the DNA yielded D and trimming. The sample table contains 100,000 to 150,000 clones; only one count was recorded for approximately 90% of them. Of the sample, 5% to 6% falls within the top ten clones.

The time point label corresponds to: blood 2 weeks post-SBRT. Explained via the paper, the treatment or condition label denotes: 15 Gy SBRT to primary tumor, nephrectomy 4 weeks later. To follow tumor-enriched clonotypes, serial peripheral blood was collected from radiation-treated patients at baseline and at 2 weeks and 4 weeks after SBRT. Every patient's renal cell carcinoma showed clear cell pathology. The QIAamp DNA Blood Mini Kit (Qiagen) was used to prepare genomic DNA for TCR sequencing. Samples were included in the analyses only if all quality control checks were passed. A word on this clone: Its specific antigen is unknown. Within one base of it there is no much larger clone, and no base qualities were kept.

The sequencing used blood, collected from a patient whose treatment included radiotherapy and nephrectomy. The clonotype comes from a woman aged 70-85 years with renal cell carcinoma.

For the CDR3, the sequence is CASSGRIQETQYF. The DNA reads TGCGCCAGCAGTGGGCGCATCCAAGAGACCCAGTACTTC. Recombination linked TRBV10-1 to TRBJ2-5, with no confidently assigned D gene. V and J lose 4 bases and 1 base, and a span of 7 bases separates them. Counted from cysteine to phenylalanine, this CDR3 has 13 amino acids. Only the CDR3 part of the read is kept: 39 bases, read in frame from the first base. The germline V gene (reference sequence) supplies CDR1 WNHNN and CDR2 SYGVQD.